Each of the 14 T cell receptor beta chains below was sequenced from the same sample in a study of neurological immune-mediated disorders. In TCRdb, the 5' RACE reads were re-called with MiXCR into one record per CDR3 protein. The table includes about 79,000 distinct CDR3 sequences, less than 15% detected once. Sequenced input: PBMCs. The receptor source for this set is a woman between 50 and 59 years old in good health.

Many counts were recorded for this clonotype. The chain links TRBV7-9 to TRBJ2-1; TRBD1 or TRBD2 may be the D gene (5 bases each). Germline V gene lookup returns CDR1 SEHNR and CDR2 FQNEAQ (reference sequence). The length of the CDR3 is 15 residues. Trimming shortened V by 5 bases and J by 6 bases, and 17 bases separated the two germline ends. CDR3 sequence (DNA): TGTGCCAGCAGCCCCCGAGAGGGGTTGAGCAATGAGCAGTTCTTC. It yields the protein CASSPREGLSNEQFF.

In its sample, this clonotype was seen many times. This CDR3 reads CASSGGNPGGNTGELFF. CDR3 nucleotide sequence: TGCGCCAGCAGCGGGGGCAACCCCGGGGGCAACACCGGGGAGCTGTTTTTT. The chain uses TRBV5-1 and TRBJ2-2; D assignment may be TRBD1 or TRBD2 (6 bases each). This CDR3 is 17 amino acids long. Germline CDR1 SGHRS, CDR2 YFSETQ. Trimming took 4 bases from V and 2 from J, leaving 18 bases between them.

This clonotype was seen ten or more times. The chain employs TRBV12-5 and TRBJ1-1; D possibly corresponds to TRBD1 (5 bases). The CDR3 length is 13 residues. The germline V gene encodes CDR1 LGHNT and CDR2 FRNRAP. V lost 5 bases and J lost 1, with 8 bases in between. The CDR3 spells CASGKQANTEAFF. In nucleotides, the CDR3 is TGTGCTAGTGGTAAACAGGCGAACACTGAAGCTTTCTTT. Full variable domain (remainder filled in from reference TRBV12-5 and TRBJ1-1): DARVTQTPRHKVTEMGQEVTMRCQPILGHNTVFWYRQTMMQGLELLAYFRNRAPLDDSGMPKDRFSAEMPDATLATLKIQPSEPRDSAVYFCASGKQANTEAFFGQGTRLTVV.

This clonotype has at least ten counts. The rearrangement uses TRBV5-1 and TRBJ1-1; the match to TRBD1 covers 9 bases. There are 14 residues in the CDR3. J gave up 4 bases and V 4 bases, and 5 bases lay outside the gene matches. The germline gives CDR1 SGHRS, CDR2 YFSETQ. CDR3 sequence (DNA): TGCGCCAGCAGCCTAGGGACAGGGAGCACTGAAGCTTTCTTT. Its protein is CASSLGTGSTEAFF.

CDR3 loop: CASSRPTDISGNTIYF. CDR3 DNA: TGTGCCAGCAGTCGTCCTACAGATATCTCTGGAAACACCATATATTTT. The chain joins TRBV6-6 to TRBJ1-3; D call uncertain. The CDR3 length is 16 residues. The germline V and J ends were trimmed by 5 bases and 0 bases, with 14 bases remaining between them. Germline V gene sequence: CDR1 MNHNY, CDR2 SVGAGI (reference sequence).

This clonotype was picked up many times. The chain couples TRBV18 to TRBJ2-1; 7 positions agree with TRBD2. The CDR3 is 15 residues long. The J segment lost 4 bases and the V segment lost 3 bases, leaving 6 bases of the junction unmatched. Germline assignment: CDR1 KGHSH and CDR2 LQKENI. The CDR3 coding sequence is TGTGCCAGCTCACCTTTAAGCGGGGTTTACAATGAGCAGTTCTTC. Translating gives CASSPLSGVYNEQFF.

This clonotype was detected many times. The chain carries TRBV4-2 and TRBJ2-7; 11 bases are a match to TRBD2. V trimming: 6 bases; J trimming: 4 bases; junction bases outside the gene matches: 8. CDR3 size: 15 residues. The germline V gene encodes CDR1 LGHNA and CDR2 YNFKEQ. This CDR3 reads CASRKSTSGEYEQYF. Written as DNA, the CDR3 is TGTGCCAGCAGAAAATCGACTAGCGGGGAATACGAGCAGTACTTC.

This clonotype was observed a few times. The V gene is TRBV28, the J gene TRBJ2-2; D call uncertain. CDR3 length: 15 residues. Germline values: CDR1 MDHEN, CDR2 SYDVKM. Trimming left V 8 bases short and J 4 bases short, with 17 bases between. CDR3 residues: CASSGAGRGTGELFF. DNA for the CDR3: TGTGCCAGCTCAGGAGCTGGGCGAGGCACCGGGGAGCTGTTTTTT.

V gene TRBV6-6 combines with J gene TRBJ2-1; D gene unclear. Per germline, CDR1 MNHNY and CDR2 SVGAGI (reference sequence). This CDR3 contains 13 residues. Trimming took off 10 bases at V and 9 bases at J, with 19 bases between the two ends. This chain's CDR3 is CAISYERFSEQFF. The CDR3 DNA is TGTGCCATTAGTTATGAGAGGTTTAGTGAGCAGTTCTTC.

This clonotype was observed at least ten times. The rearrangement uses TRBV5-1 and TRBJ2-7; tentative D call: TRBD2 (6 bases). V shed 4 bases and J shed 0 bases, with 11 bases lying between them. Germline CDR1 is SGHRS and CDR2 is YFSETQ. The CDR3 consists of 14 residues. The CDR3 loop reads CASSVSGSSYEQYF. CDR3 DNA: TGCGCCAGCAGCGTTAGCGGAAGCTCCTACGAGCAGTACTTC.

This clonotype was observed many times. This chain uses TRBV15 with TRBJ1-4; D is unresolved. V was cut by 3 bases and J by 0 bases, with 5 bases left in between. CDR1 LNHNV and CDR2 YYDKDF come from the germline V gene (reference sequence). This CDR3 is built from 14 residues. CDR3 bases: TGTGCCACCAGCAGGCTGGCAACTAATGAAAAACTGTTTTTT. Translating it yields CATSRLATNEKLFF.

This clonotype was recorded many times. CDR3 sequence: CALGWAHAPNEQFF. CDR3 in DNA: TGTGCCTTGGGGTGGGCACATGCTCCCAATGAGCAGTTCTTC. This chain links TRBV12-3 or TRBV12-4 with TRBJ2-1; D not resolved. CDR3 size: 14 residues. Trimming pared 11 bases from V and 6 bases from J, leaving 20 bases between.

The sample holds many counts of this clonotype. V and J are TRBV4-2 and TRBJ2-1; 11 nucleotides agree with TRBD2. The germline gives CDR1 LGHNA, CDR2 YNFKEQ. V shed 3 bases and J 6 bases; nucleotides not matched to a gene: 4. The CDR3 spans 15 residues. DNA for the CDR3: TGTGCCAGCAGCCATGAAACTAGCGGGGGCAATGAGCAGTTCTTC. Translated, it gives CASSHETSGGNEQFF.

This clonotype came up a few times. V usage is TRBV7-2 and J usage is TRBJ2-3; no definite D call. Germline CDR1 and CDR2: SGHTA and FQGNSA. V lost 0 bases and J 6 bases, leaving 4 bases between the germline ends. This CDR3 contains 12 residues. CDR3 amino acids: CASSLAEDTQYF. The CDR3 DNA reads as TGTGCCAGCAGCTTAGCAGAGGATACGCAGTATTTT. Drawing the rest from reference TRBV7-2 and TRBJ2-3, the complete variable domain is GAGVSQSPSNKVTEKGKDVELRCDPISGHTALYWYRQSLGQGLEFLIYFQGNSAPDKSGLPSDRFSAERTGGSVSTLTIQRTQQEDSAVYLCASSLAEDTQYFGPGTRLTVL.